This record looks at one T cell receptor (beta chain) sequence and its context. Some clones are missing from TCRdb's copy, which holds only in-frame ones; the method was immunoSEQ multiplex PCR. The data show roughly 5,000 clones, around 76% seen once. In germline, CDR1 is LGHNA, CDR2 YNFKEQ. CDR3 size: 14 residues. The V and J ends lost 0 bases and 8 bases respectively, with 13 bases between them. The record originates from a study of immune evolution from preneoplasia to lung adenocarcinoma. V gene TRBV4-2 combines with J gene TRBJ1-2, with D perhaps matching TRBD1 (5 bases). What was sequenced was FFPE minimally invasive lung adenocarcinoma tissue. This receptor was obtained from a person aged 55-79 years with lung adenocarcinoma. The CDR3: CASSQDLTGNGYTF. CDR3 nucleotides: TGTGCCAGCAGCCAAGATTTAACAGGCAACGGCTACACCTTC.